The next 32 T cell receptor beta chains were all read from a single sample in a study of blood T cell repertoires in COVID-19. Assay: immunoSEQ multiplex PCR; the TCRdb copy retains only in-frame clones and omits some. Of more than 150,000 clones listed, more than 85% are singletons. The specimen was peripheral blood. These receptors all come from a man aged 65 to 85 with active or convalescent COVID-19.

The chain combines TRBV6-5 with TRBJ2-2; D remains unclear. CDR3 length: 11 residues. V was clipped by 6 bases and J by 5 bases, with 4 bases between them. Germline V gene sequence: CDR1 MNHEY, CDR2 SVGAGI. The DNA of the CDR3 is TGTGCCAGCAGACAAACCGGGGAGCTGTTTTTT. Its translation: CASRQTGELFF.

The chain is built from TRBV18 and TRBJ2-3, with a possible D match to TRBD2 (5 bases). The germline CDR1 and CDR2 sequences are KGHSH and LQKENI. The CDR3 totals 16 residues. The germline V and J ends were trimmed by 1 base and 3 bases, with 14 bases remaining between them. CDR3 DNA sequence: TGTGCCAGCTCACCACTGGCGGGCATTGGAACAGATACGCAGTATTTT. This sequence encodes CASSPLAGIGTDTQYF.

V and J are TRBV7-9 and TRBJ2-1; 10 nucleotides align to TRBD1. Germline V gives CDR1 SEHNR, CDR2 FQNEAQ (reference sequence). The CDR3 is 16 residues long. With 1 base clipped from V and 5 bases from J, the junction kept 5 bases outside the gene matches. CDR3 nucleotides: TGTGCCAGCAGCTTAGAGGGACAGGGGCCGAACAATGAGCAGTTCTTC. This encodes CASSLEGQGPNNEQFF.

The gene calls are TRBV6-4 and TRBJ1-1; 9 nucleotides agree with TRBD1. The CDR3 covers 15 residues. The V gene end was trimmed by 5 bases and the J gene end by 4 bases; junction bases not matched to a gene: 8. In germline, CDR1 is MRHNA, CDR2 SNTAGT. The CDR3 loop is CASSKQQGAFTEAFF. CDR3 in DNA: TGTGCCAGCAGTAAACAACAGGGGGCCTTCACTGAAGCTTTCTTT.

The chain recombines TRBV12-3 or TRBV12-4 with TRBJ1-1; D not resolved. The V and J ends lost 6 bases and 8 bases respectively, with 13 bases between them. The CDR3 extends over 12 amino acids. As DNA, the CDR3 is TGTGCCAGCAGCACGGGATGGGCAGAAGCTTTCTTT. This encodes CASSTGWAEAFF.

The genes are TRBV18 and TRBJ2-1; weak D call: TRBD2 (6 bases). The CDR3 loop spans 15 amino acids. V was trimmed by 3 bases and J by 2 bases, leaving 11 bases between them. Germline CDR1 KGHSH, CDR2 LQKENI. CDR3: CASSPQGLPYNEQFF. The CDR3 DNA sequence: TGTGCCAGCTCACCCCAGGGACTTCCCTACAATGAGCAGTTCTTC.

Here the CDR3 DNA reads TGTGCCAGCTCACCCCAGGGTGGCTACAATGAGCAGTTCTTC. This codes for CASSPQGGYNEQFF. The chain combines TRBV18 with TRBJ2-1; D perhaps matches TRBD1 (5 bases). The CDR3 has 14 residues. Per the germline V gene, CDR1 is KGHSH and CDR2 is LQKENI. V lost 3 bases and J 3 bases, leaving 9 bases between the germline ends.

This rearrangement joins TRBV15 to TRBJ2-3; maybe TRBD1 (6 bases). The CDR3 totals 16 residues. Trimming took off 1 base at V and 5 bases at J, with 16 bases between the two ends. The germline gives CDR1 LNHNV, CDR2 YYDKDF (reference sequence). CDR3 amino acids: CATSRGSKPRGDTQYF. In DNA form, the CDR3 reads TGTGCCACCAGCAGAGGATCAAAGCCCAGGGGAGATACGCAGTATTTT.

The rearrangement uses TRBV10-3 and TRBJ1-4; 8 nucleotides align to TRBD1. The CDR3 covers 13 residues. Germline lookup yields CDR1 ENHRY and CDR2 SYGVKD. Trimming took 10 bases from V and 7 from J; bases not matched to a gene: 8. CDR3 residues: CATHDRGFEKLFF. As DNA, the CDR3 is TGTGCCACCCATGACAGGGGCTTTGAAAAACTGTTTTTT.

V and J are TRBV15 and TRBJ1-2; the match to TRBD1 covers 7 bases. This CDR3 contains 19 residues. J was trimmed by 4 bases and V by 1 base; bases with no gene match: 18. Per germline, CDR1 LNHNV and CDR2 YYDKDF (reference sequence). DNA for the CDR3: TGTGCCACCAGCAGAGCCAAAAATGATCCGGGACAGCAGATCTATGGCTACACCTTC. It is translated as CATSRAKNDPGQQIYGYTF.

The chain couples TRBV6-6 to TRBJ2-1, with 10 nucleotides matching TRBD2. The germline V gene encodes CDR1 MNHNY and CDR2 SVGAGI (reference sequence). There are 15 residues in the CDR3. V dropped 6 bases and J dropped 3; count of bases not matched to a gene: 5. Written as DNA, the CDR3 is TGTGCCAGCAGCCCGACTAGCGGGTTCTACAATGAGCAGTTCTTC. It encodes CASSPTSGFYNEQFF.

This chain uses TRBV7-8 with TRBJ1-6; no reliable D call. The germline V and J ends were trimmed by 1 base and 0 bases, with 13 bases remaining between them. This CDR3 has 18 residues. Germline loops: CDR1 SGHVS, CDR2 FQNEAQ. CDR3 residues: CASSLVLRAGSYNSPLHF. The CDR3 DNA follows: TGTGCCAGCAGCTTAGTCCTGAGGGCGGGCTCCTATAATTCACCCCTCCACTTT.

The chain employs TRBV28 and TRBJ1-5; D not certain. V dropped 7 bases and J dropped 6 bases, with 22 bases sitting between them. Germline V lookup: CDR1 MDHEN, CDR2 SYDVKM. The CDR3 length is 16 residues. Here the CDR3 DNA reads TGTGCCAGCATCACCCCCGGACTCCTTCGGGGTCAGCCCCAGCATTTT. Amino acids: CASITPGLLRGQPQHF. Looking up the rest from reference TRBV28 and TRBJ1-5 gives the full variable domain: DVKVTQSSRYLVKRTGEKVFLECVQDMDHENMFWYRQDPGLGLRLIYFSYDVKMKEKGDIPEGYSVSREKKERFSLILESASTNQTSMYLCASITPGLLRGQPQHFGDGTRLSIL.

This clone was observed a few times. This chain links TRBV27 with TRBJ2-2; the D is unclear. The CDR3 is 14 residues long. The V end lost 1 base, the J end lost 2 bases, and 5 bases lay between the germline ends. Germline CDR1 and CDR2: MNHEY and SMNVEV (reference sequence). The CDR3 DNA sequence: TGTGCCAGCAGTTTATTAGCTAACACCGGGGAGCTGTTTTTT. Translated: CASSLLANTGELFF.

This clone was seen just once. The rearrangement joins TRBV28 to TRBJ1-4; D call uncertain. V gave up 5 bases and J gave up 1 base, with 11 bases separating them. Germline loops: CDR1 MDHEN, CDR2 SYDVKM. The CDR3 extends over 15 amino acids. The CDR3 sequence is CASSPPRGTNEKLFF. The CDR3 DNA follows: TGTGCCAGCAGTCCCCCTCGGGGAACTAATGAAAAACTGTTTTTT.

The chain links TRBV19 to TRBJ1-1; 11 bases are a match to TRBD1. The germline V gene has CDR1 LNHDA and CDR2 SQIVND (reference sequence). The CDR3 sequence is 16 residues long. Germline trimming cut 4 bases from V and 6 bases from J; bases unmatched to any gene: 10. The CDR3 DNA is TGTGCCAGTAGTAGAGGGACAGGGGGTCGGGCCGCTGAAGCTTTCTTT. It yields the protein CASSRGTGGRAAEAFF.

This sequence joins TRBV11-2 and TRBJ2-7; 15 positions agree with TRBD2. Germline V gene lookup returns CDR1 SGHAT and CDR2 FQNNGV. The V segment lost 6 bases and the J segment 5 bases; nucleotides outside the gene matches: 14. There are 18 residues in the CDR3. CDR3 amino acids: CASRQSPGLAGGPNEQYF. For the CDR3, the DNA is TGTGCCAGCAGACAATCTCCCGGACTAGCGGGGGGGCCCAACGAGCAGTACTTC.

The chain uses TRBV15 and TRBJ2-3; 7 bases fit TRBD1. Trimming at V came to 0 bases and at J to 8 bases, leaving 11 bases not matched to a gene. CDR1 is LNHNV, CDR2 YYDKDF, per germline (reference sequence). This CDR3 is 16 amino acids long. The DNA for the CDR3 is TGTGCCACCAGCAGAGATGGAAGGACAGGAAGGGGTACGCAGTATTTT. Protein product: CATSRDGRTGRGTQYF.

The chain combines TRBV10-1 with TRBJ2-1; 14 bases fit TRBD2. Germline CDR1 is WNHNN and CDR2 is SYGVQD (reference sequence). With V trimmed by 7 bases and J by 13 bases, 6 bases remained unmatched. CDR3 length equals 13 residues. The chain's CDR3 is CASTGTSGGFQFF. The DNA for the CDR3 is TGCGCCAGCACCGGGACTAGCGGGGGTTTTCAGTTCTTC.

The chain carries TRBV5-5 and TRBJ1-6, with TRBD1 matching over 9 bases. V shed 0 bases and J 9 bases; nucleotides not matched to a gene: 7. Germline CDR1 SGHKS, CDR2 YYEKEE (reference sequence). This CDR3 spans 16 amino acids. CDR3: CASSLATGDRVSPLHF. The CDR3 bases are TGTGCCAGCAGCTTGGCCACAGGGGACAGGGTTTCACCCCTCCACTTT.

The chain is built from TRBV30 and TRBJ1-3; 10 nucleotides match TRBD1. The CDR3 has 17 residues. The germline CDR1 and CDR2 sequences are GTSNPN and SVGIG (reference sequence). The ends lost 3 bases at V and 6 bases at J; junction bases unmatched: 14. The CDR3 here is CAWRQNRQGAIANTIYF. Here the CDR3 DNA reads TGTGCCTGGAGACAAAATCGACAGGGGGCTATCGCAAACACCATATATTTT.

V usage is TRBV28 and J usage is TRBJ2-7; perhaps TRBD1 as D (6 bases). This CDR3 is 15 amino acids long. The germline V and J ends were trimmed by 6 bases and 3 bases, with 18 bases remaining between them. The germline V gene encodes CDR1 MDHEN and CDR2 SYDVKM. Here the CDR3 reads CASSDTFRGNYEQYF. DNA for the CDR3: TGTGCCAGCAGCGACACCTTCAGGGGTAACTACGAGCAGTACTTC.

This clone was seen a single time. The chain recombines TRBV11-2 with TRBJ1-4; 7 bases align to TRBD1. This CDR3 has 15 residues. The J segment lost 4 bases and the V segment lost 4 bases, leaving 6 bases of the junction unmatched. The V gene's germline CDR1 is SGHAT and CDR2 FQNNGV. The CDR3 DNA follows: TGTGCCAGCAGCTCCACCGGGACAGATAATGAAAAACTGTTTTTT. Translated: CASSSTGTDNEKLFF.

A note on this clone: Mismatch with germline at one junction end may stem from a read error. The gene calls are TRBV7-2 and TRBJ2-1, with TRBD2 identical over 11 bases. The CDR3 contains 14 residues. CDR1 SGHTA and CDR2 FQGNSA come from the germline V gene. CDR3 DNA sequence: TGTGCCAGCAGCATAGCGGGAGGGGACTCTTGGCAGTTCTTC. Translation gives CASSIAGGDSWQFF.

The chain couples TRBV4-1 to TRBJ2-1; D uncertain. Trimming took off 1 base at V and 12 bases at J, with 16 bases between the two ends. This CDR3 comprises 14 residues. CDR1 is MGHRA and CDR2 is YSYEKL in the germline V gene. The CDR3 protein is CASSQVEKGPWQFF. CDR3 in DNA: TGCGCCAGCAGCCAAGTGGAGAAAGGCCCGTGGCAGTTCTTC.

The V call is TRBV5-1, the J call TRBJ1-1, with D tentatively TRBD1 (6 bases). The germline V and J ends were trimmed by 1 base and 0 bases, with 19 bases remaining between them. Per germline, CDR1 SGHRS and CDR2 YFSETQ. The CDR3 is made up of 18 amino acids. CDR3 nucleotides: TGCGCCAGCAGCTTGTTTGGGTCAGGACAGTCCTTGAACACTGAAGCTTTCTTT. Its protein product is CASSLFGSGQSLNTEAFF. The full variable domain, with the rest looked up from reference TRBV5-1 and TRBJ1-1, is KAGVTQTPRYLIKTRGQQVTLSCSPISGHRSVSWYQQTPGQGLQFLFEYFSETQRNKGNFPGRFSGRQFSNSRSEMNVSTLELGDSALYLCASSLFGSGQSLNTEAFFGQGTRLTVV.

This sequence joins TRBV7-2 and TRBJ2-5; maybe TRBD2 (7 bases). Trimming cost V 1 base and J 4 bases, with 13 bases left between them. Germline loops: CDR1 SGHTA, CDR2 FQGNSA. CDR3 length: 15 residues. For the CDR3, the DNA is TGTGCCAGCAGCTTAGAGGGAGGGGGTAGAGAGACCCAGTACTTC. Residues: CASSLEGGGRETQYF.

This clone has only a few counts. The gene calls are TRBV10-3 and TRBJ2-1; D may be TRBD2 (5 bases). Germline CDR1 and CDR2: ENHRY and SYGVKD. This CDR3 comprises 14 residues. The V end lost 4 bases, the J end lost 0 bases, and 7 bases lay between the germline ends. The CDR3 reads CAISVGISYNEQFF. CDR3 nucleotide sequence: TGTGCCATCAGTGTCGGGATCTCCTACAATGAGCAGTTCTTC.

The V gene is TRBV7-2, the J gene TRBJ2-7, with D perhaps matching TRBD2 (6 bases). CDR3 size: 14 residues. V was trimmed by 0 bases and J by 7 bases, leaving 13 bases between them. Looked up from germline, CDR1 is SGHTA and CDR2 is FQGNSA. Here the CDR3 DNA reads TGTGCCAGCAGCTTAGCAGGCGGGATGGGGGAGCAGTACTTC. Its protein is CASSLAGGMGEQYF.

V gene TRBV19 combines with J gene TRBJ1-6; D is perhaps TRBD1 (6 bases). V lost 7 bases and J 6 bases, leaving 13 bases between the germline ends. The V gene's germline CDR1 is LNHDA and CDR2 SQIVND (reference sequence). The CDR3 contains 14 residues. The CDR3 DNA follows: TGTGCCAGTAAGAGGGGGACACCTAATTCACCCCTCCACTTT. Protein: CASKRGTPNSPLHF. Complete variable domain (other parts from reference TRBV19 and TRBJ1-6): DGGITQSPKYLFRKEGQNVTLSCEQNLNHDAMYWYRQDPGQGLRLIYYSQIVNDFQKGDIAEGYSVSREKKESFPLTVTSAQKNPTAFYLCASKRGTPNSPLHFGNGTRLTVT.

This clone came up a few times. The chain links TRBV4-3 to TRBJ1-2; D unclear. Germline V gene data show CDR1 as LGHNA and CDR2 as YSLEER. The CDR3 consists of 15 residues. V was shortened by 1 base and J by 2 bases, with 11 bases between the two germline ends. CDR3 protein: CASSQAPAGNYGYTF. CDR3 DNA: TGCGCCAGCAGCCAAGCCCCCGCGGGGAACTATGGCTACACCTTC.

This chain uses TRBV4-3 with TRBJ2-3; TRBD2 matches at 8 bases. CDR1 and CDR2 from the germline V gene are LGHNA and YSLEER. With 1 base clipped from V and 2 bases from J, the junction kept 5 bases outside the gene matches. CDR3 length: 16 amino acids. DNA of the CDR3: TGCGCCAGCAGCCAAGGGGGGCGGGGGGTCACAGATACGCAGTATTTT. Its translation: CASSQGGRGVTDTQYF.